Below, 21 T cell receptor beta chains from the same sample are listed, as sequenced in a study of human T cells and chemical hapten exposure. The sample's time point: pre-sensitization, week 0. Treatment denoted: therapeutic diphenylcyclopropenone sensitization with weekly scalp DPC. TCRdb recomputed calls from the RACE reads with MiXCR, one row per CDR3 protein. The sample lists roughly 40,000 distinct CDR3 sequences; under 12% were seen once. Here the sequenced sample was whole blood, taken in connection with sensitization to the hapten diphenylcyclopropenone (DPC). The source is a man in his thirties or forties with alopecia areata. Some clones in this sample may be carry-over from other donors' samples.

This chain connects TRBV28 to TRBJ1-5; TRBD1 is a possible D gene (5 bases). Per germline, CDR1 MDHEN and CDR2 SYDVKM. The CDR3 totals 15 residues. V lost 5 bases and J 0 bases, leaving 11 bases between the germline ends. The DNA for the CDR3 is TGTGCCAGCAGTAAAGGGACCTATAGCAATCAGCCCCAGCATTTT. This translates into CASSKGTYSNQPQHF.

This clonotype appeared a few times. The J gene is TRBJ2-1, the V gene TRBV20-1; 16 bases line up with TRBD2. Germline values: CDR1 DFQATT, CDR2 SNEGSKA (reference sequence). V shed 5 bases, J shed 1 base, and the junction held 5 bases outside the gene matches. There are 17 residues in the CDR3. This CDR3 reads CSAPGTSGRVSYNEQFF. CDR3 in DNA: TGCAGTGCTCCCGGGACTAGCGGGAGGGTATCCTACAATGAGCAGTTCTTC.

The sample holds many counts of this clonotype. The gene calls are TRBV20-1 and TRBJ2-1; either TRBD1 or TRBD2 may fit D (6 bases each). This CDR3 is 16 amino acids long. Germline loops: CDR1 DFQATT, CDR2 SNEGSKA (reference sequence). Trimming shortened V by 6 bases and J by 1 base, and 19 bases separated the two germline ends. The CDR3 DNA follows: TGCAGTGCCCTGAGGAGGGGGGCCTCGTCCTACAATGAGCAGTTCTTC. Residues: CSALRRGASSYNEQFF.

This rearrangement joins TRBV6-5 to TRBJ1-2; 11 bases line up with TRBD1. The CDR3 has 15 residues. Germline CDR1 and CDR2: MNHEY and SVGAGI. With 2 bases clipped from V and 4 bases from J, the junction kept 3 bases outside the gene matches. In DNA form, the CDR3 reads TGTGCCAGCAGTTACCCGGGACAGGGGGTCTATGGCTACACCTTC. Translated, it gives CASSYPGQGVYGYTF.

The rearrangement links TRBV6-5 to TRBJ1-2; 10 bases align to TRBD1. With V trimmed by 7 bases and J by 3 bases, 8 bases remained unmatched. This CDR3 spans 15 amino acids. Germline-derived CDR1 and CDR2 are MNHEY and SVGAGI. CDR3 amino acids: CASNPGQGIYYGYTF. In DNA, the CDR3 is TGTGCCAGCAACCCGGGACAGGGGATTTACTATGGCTACACCTTC.

Details on this clonotype: This sequence may be a read error, since a much larger clone differs from it by one base. The rearrangement joins TRBV11-2 to TRBJ1-1; unclear D gene. Between the trimmed V and J ends, which lost 1 base and 4 bases, there was a span of 4 bases. Germline assignment: CDR1 SGHAT and CDR2 FQNNGV. The CDR3 sequence is 12 residues long. The CDR3 DNA follows: TGTGCCAGCAGCTTAGTTGGCACTGAAGCTTTCTTT. Its translation is CASSLVGTEAFF.

This clonotype has ten or more counts. This chain joins TRBV2 and TRBJ1-5; no clear D gene. Per the germline V gene, CDR1 is SNHLY and CDR2 is FYNNEI. Trimming removed 9 bases from V and 3 bases from J, with 12 bases in between. This CDR3 comprises 13 residues. Here the CDR3 DNA reads TGTGCCAGTACGATCGGTCCCAATCAGCCCCAGCATTTT. It translates to CASTIGPNQPQHF. The variable domain in full, with the rest retrieved from reference TRBV2 and TRBJ1-5, is EPEVTQTPSHQVTQMGQEVILRCVPISNHLYFYWYRQILGQKVEFLVSFYNNEISEKSEIFDDQFSVERPDGSNFTLKIRSTKLEDSAMYFCASTIGPNQPQHFGDGTRLSIL.

V and J are TRBV7-2 and TRBJ2-6; TRBD1 matches at 7 bases. The junction had 7 bases not matched to a gene; V was cut back by 3 bases and J by 2 bases. CDR3 length equals 17 residues. CDR1 and CDR2 (germline): SGHTA, FQGNSA. The CDR3 sequence is CASSFGQARAGANVLTF. The CDR3 nucleotides are TGTGCCAGCAGCTTTGGACAGGCGAGAGCTGGGGCCAACGTCCTGACTTTC.

In its sample, this clonotype was seen many times. The V and J genes are TRBV6-2 or TRBV6-3 and TRBJ2-1; 11 positions match TRBD2. Germline V gene sequence: CDR1 MNHEY, CDR2 SVGEGT. The CDR3 sequence is 15 residues long. V lost 5 bases, J lost 3 bases, and 3 bases stayed unmatched. The CDR3 reads CASSMGLAVYNEQFF. CDR3 nucleotide sequence: TGTGCCAGCAGTATGGGACTAGCGGTCTACAATGAGCAGTTCTTC.

This clonotype was detected many times. V usage is TRBV5-1 and J usage is TRBJ1-3, with 10 positions matching TRBD1. Losses at the gene ends were 3 bases for V and 2 bases for J; bases not matched to a gene: 2. The CDR3 is made up of 15 amino acids. Germline V gene data show CDR1 as SGHRS and CDR2 as YFSETQ. CDR3 loop: CASSSGTGAGNTIYF. The CDR3 bases are TGCGCCAGCAGCTCCGGGACAGGGGCTGGAAACACCATATATTTT.

This clonotype was observed many times. CDR3 DNA: TGTGCCAGCAGTTTGGGCGGGAGCGGGAATGAGCAGTTCTTC. Translation gives CASSLGGSGNEQFF. The chain recombines TRBV25-1 with TRBJ2-1, with TRBD2 matching over 7 bases. V trimming: 5 bases; J trimming: 7 bases; junction bases outside the gene matches: 8. The germline gives CDR1 MGHDK, CDR2 SYGVNS. This CDR3 spans 14 amino acids. Full variable domain (remainder filled in from reference TRBV25-1 and TRBJ2-1): EADIYQTPRYLVIGTGKKITLECSQTMGHDKMYWYQQDPGMELHLIHYSYGVNSTEKGDLSSESTVSRIRTEHFPLTLESARPSHTSQYLCASSLGGSGNEQFFGPGTRLTVL.

This clonotype appeared many times. CDR3 sequence: CASSPSKEYYGYTF. The CDR3 DNA is TGCGCCAGCAGCCCCAGTAAGGAGTACTATGGCTACACCTTC. The chain couples TRBV5-1 to TRBJ1-2; no reliable D call. Trimming shortened V by 4 bases and J by 3 bases, and 13 bases separated the two germline ends. This CDR3 is 14 amino acids long. CDR1 and CDR2 (germline): SGHRS, YFSETQ.

The table lists this clonotype with a few counts. This chain joins TRBV18 and TRBJ2-1; 13 nucleotides agree with TRBD2. CDR3 size: 17 residues. Trimming removed 8 bases from V and 2 bases from J; junction bases left unmatched: 9. Germline V gives CDR1 KGHSH, CDR2 LQKENI. CDR3 residues: CASRGGLAGVTYNEQFF. For the CDR3, the DNA is TGTGCCAGCCGCGGTGGACTAGCGGGAGTCACCTACAATGAGCAGTTCTTC.

The V call is TRBV2, the J call TRBJ1-6, with no clear D. The CDR3 has 15 amino acids. V was trimmed by 6 bases and J by 0 bases, leaving 9 bases between them. Germline V gene sequence: CDR1 SNHLY, CDR2 FYNNEI. The CDR3: CASSRSRSYNSPLHF. The CDR3 DNA is TGTGCCAGCAGCCGGTCCCGCTCCTATAATTCACCCCTCCACTTT.

The table lists this clonotype with many counts. The chain joins TRBV5-1 to TRBJ2-5, with D uncertain. The germline CDR1 and CDR2 sequences are SGHRS and YFSETQ. The CDR3 covers 13 residues. Between the trimmed V and J ends, which lost 0 bases and 2 bases, there was a span of 5 bases. In DNA form, the CDR3 reads TGCGCCAGCAGCTTGGGGTTTCAAGAGACCCAGTACTTC. Translating it yields CASSLGFQETQYF.

This clonotype occurred many times. V and J are TRBV6-2 or TRBV6-3 and TRBJ2-1, with TRBD1 matching over 7 bases. The CDR3 is made up of 14 amino acids. J was trimmed by 7 bases and V by 6 bases; bases with no gene match: 9. CDR1 MNHEY and CDR2 SVGEGT come from the germline V gene. CDR3 DNA: TGTGCCAGCAGCCCCCTGAACAGGGGAAATGAGCAGTTCTTC. Residues: CASSPLNRGNEQFF.

This clonotype was detected only a few times. The chain has TRBV3-1 and TRBJ2-5; D is possibly TRBD1 (6 bases). Germline V CDR1 and CDR2: LGHDT, YNNKEL (reference sequence). Trimming took off 4 bases at V and 2 bases at J, with 11 bases between the two ends. This CDR3 region has 14 residues. CDR3 residues: CASSLADRQETQYF. DNA of the CDR3: TGTGCCAGCAGCCTTGCGGACAGACAAGAGACCCAGTACTTC.

This clonotype was picked up many times. V usage is TRBV7-2 and J usage is TRBJ2-1; 7 nucleotides agree with TRBD2. This CDR3 is 15 amino acids long. V dropped 1 base and J dropped 4; count of bases not matched to a gene: 4. CDR1 is SGHTA, CDR2 FQGNSA, per germline. This CDR3 reads CASSLGGSGYNEQFF. DNA of the CDR3: TGTGCCAGCAGCTTAGGCGGGAGTGGATACAATGAGCAGTTCTTC. The full variable domain, in which reference TRBV7-2 and TRBJ2-1 provide the parts outside the CDR3, is GAGVSQSPSNKVTEKGKDVELRCDPISGHTALYWYRQSLGQGLEFLIYFQGNSAPDKSGLPSDRFSAERTGGSVSTLTIQRTQQEDSAVYLCASSLGGSGYNEQFFGPGTRLTVL.

A few counts support this clonotype. The chain has TRBV7-8 and TRBJ2-7; 9 positions agree with TRBD1. Germline trimming cut 1 base from V and 6 bases from J; bases unmatched to any gene: 4. CDR1 SGHVS and CDR2 FQNEAQ come from the germline V gene. The CDR3 extends over 14 amino acids. The CDR3 region has the DNA TGTGCCAGCAGCTTAGTGGACAGGGGCGGCGAGCAGTACGTC. Translated: CASSLVDRGGEQYV.

This clonotype was counted between two and nine times. The chain links TRBV12-3 or TRBV12-4 to TRBJ2-5; 10 bases match TRBD1. The V and J ends lost 3 bases and 1 base, in that order; junction bases with no gene match: 8. The CDR3 is 17 amino acids. The DNA for the CDR3 is TGTGCCAGCAGTTTCGGGTCGGGACAGGGGAGCCAAGAGACCCAGTACTTC. Amino acids: CASSFGSGQGSQETQYF.

Ten or more counts support this clonotype. The chain employs TRBV6-6 and TRBJ2-3; TRBD2 might be the D (6 bases). Trimming removed 2 bases at V and 0 bases at J, with 9 bases between. The CDR3 totals 15 residues. CDR1 and CDR2 (germline): MNHNY, SVGAGI (reference sequence). The CDR3 spells CASSYLAKSTDTQYF. The DNA for the CDR3 is TGTGCCAGCAGTTACCTAGCGAAGAGCACAGATACGCAGTATTTT.